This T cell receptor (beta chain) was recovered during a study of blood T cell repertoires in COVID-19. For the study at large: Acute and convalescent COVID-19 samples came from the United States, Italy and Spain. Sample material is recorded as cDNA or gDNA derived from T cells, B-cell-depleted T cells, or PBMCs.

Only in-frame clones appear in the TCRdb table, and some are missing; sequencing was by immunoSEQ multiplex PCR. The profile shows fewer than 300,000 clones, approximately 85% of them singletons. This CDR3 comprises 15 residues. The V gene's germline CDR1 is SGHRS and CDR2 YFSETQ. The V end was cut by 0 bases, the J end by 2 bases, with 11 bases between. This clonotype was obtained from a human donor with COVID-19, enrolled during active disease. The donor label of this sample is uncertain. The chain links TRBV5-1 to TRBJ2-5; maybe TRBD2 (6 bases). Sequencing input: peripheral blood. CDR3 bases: TGCGCCAGCAGCTTGGAAGGGACTGTACAAGAGACCCAGTACTTC. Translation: CASSLEGTVQETQYF.